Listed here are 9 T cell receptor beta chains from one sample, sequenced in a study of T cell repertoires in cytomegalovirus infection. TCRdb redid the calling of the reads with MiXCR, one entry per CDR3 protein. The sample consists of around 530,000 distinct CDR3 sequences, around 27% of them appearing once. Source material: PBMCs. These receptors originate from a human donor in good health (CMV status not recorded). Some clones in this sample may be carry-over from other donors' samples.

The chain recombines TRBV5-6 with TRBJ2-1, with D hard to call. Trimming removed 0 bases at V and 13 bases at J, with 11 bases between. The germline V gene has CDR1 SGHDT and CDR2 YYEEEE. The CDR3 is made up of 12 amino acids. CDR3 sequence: CASSLDSHGQFF. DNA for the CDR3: TGTGCCAGCAGCTTGGACAGTCATGGCCAGTTCTTC. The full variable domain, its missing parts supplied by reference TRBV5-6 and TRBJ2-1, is DAGVTQSPTHLIKTRGQQVTLRCSPKSGHDTVSWYQQALGQGPQFIFQYYEEEERQRGNFPDRFSGHQFPNYSSELNVNALLLGDSALYLCASSLDSHGQFFGPGTRLTVL.

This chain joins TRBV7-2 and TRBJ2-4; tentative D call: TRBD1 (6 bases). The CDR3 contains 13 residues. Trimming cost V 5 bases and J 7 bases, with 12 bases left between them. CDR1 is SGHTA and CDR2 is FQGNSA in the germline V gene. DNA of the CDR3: TGTGCCAGCAGCCCCCAAAGGGGGAACATTCAGTACTTC. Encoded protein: CASSPQRGNIQYF.

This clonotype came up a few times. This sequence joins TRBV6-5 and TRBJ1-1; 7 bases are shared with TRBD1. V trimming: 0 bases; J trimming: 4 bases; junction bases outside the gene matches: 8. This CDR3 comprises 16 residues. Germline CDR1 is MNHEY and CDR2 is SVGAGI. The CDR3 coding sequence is TGTGCCAGCAGTTACTCGGGAGGGACAGCGGGCACTGAAGCTTTCTTT. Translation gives CASSYSGGTAGTEAFF.

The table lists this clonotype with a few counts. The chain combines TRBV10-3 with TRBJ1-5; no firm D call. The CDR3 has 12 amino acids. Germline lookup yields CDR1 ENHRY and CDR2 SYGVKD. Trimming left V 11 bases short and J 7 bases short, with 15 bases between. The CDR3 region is CAARGVGQPQHF. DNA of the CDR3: TGTGCCGCCCGCGGGGTTGGGCAGCCCCAGCATTTT.

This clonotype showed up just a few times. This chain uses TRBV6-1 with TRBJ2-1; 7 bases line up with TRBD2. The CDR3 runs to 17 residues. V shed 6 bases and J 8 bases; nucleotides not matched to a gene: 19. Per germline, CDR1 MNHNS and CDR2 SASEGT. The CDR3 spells CASSRNRLADRGDEQFF. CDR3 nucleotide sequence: TGTGCCAGCAGCCGAAACAGACTAGCAGACCGAGGGGATGAGCAGTTCTTC.

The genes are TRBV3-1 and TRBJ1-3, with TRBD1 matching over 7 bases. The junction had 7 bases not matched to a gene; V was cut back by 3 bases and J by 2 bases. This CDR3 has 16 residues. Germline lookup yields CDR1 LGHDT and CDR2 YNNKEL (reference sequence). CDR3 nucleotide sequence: TGTGCCAGCAGCCATCGAACAGGGGTAACTGGAAACACCATATATTTT. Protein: CASSHRTGVTGNTIYF.

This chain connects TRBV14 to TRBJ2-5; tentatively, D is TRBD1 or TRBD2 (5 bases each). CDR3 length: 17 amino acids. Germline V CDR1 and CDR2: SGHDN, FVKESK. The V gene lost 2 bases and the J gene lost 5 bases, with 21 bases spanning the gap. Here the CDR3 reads CASSQKAGAGSFETQYF. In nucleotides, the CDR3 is TGTGCCAGCAGCCAAAAGGCCGGGGCAGGGAGTTTCGAGACCCAGTACTTC.

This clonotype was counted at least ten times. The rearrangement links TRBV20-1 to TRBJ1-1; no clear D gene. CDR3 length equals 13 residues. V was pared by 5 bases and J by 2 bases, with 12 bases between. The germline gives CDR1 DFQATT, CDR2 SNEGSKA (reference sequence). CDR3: CSADPGLNTEAFF. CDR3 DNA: TGCAGTGCTGACCCGGGCCTCAACACTGAAGCTTTCTTT.

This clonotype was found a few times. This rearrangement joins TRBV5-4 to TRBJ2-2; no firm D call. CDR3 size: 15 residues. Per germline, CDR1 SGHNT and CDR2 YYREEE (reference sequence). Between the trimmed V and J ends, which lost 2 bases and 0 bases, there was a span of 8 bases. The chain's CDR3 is CASSLVDSNTGELFF. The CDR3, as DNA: TGTGCCAGCAGCTTAGTTGACTCGAACACCGGGGAGCTGTTTTTT.